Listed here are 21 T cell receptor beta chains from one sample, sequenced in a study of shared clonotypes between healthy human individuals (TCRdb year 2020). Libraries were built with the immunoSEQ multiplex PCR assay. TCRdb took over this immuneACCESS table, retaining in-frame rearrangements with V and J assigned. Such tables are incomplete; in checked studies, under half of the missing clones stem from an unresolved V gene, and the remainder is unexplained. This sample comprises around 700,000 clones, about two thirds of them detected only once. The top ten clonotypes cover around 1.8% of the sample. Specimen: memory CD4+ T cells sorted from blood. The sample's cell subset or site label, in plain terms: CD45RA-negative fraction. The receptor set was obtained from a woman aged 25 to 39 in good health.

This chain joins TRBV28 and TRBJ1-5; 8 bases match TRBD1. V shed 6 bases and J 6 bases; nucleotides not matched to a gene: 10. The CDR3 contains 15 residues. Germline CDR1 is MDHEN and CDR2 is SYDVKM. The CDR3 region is CASSPDRGVFQPQHF. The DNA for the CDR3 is TGTGCCAGCAGCCCCGACAGGGGTGTCTTTCAGCCCCAGCATTTT.

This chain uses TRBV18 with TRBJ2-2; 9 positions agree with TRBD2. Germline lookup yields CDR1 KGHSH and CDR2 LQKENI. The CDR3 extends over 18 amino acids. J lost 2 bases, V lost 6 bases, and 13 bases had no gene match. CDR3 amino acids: CASSRYQTSGGNTGELFF. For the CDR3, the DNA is TGTGCCAGCTCGCGCTACCAGACTAGCGGAGGAAACACCGGGGAGCTGTTTTTT. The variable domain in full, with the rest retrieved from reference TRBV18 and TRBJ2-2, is NAGVMQNPRHLVRRRGQEARLRCSPMKGHSHVYWYRQLPEEGLKFMVYLQKENIIDESGMPKERFSAEFPKEGPSILRIQQVVRGDSAAYFCASSRYQTSGGNTGELFFGEGSRLTVL.

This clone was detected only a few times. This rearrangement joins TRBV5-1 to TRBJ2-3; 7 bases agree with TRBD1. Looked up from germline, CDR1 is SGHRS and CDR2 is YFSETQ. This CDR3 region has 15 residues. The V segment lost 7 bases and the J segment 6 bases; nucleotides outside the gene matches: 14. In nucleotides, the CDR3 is TGCGCCAGCGGGGACCCGACAGGGTCGGGGGATACGCAGTATTTT. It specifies CASGDPTGSGDTQYF.

The CDR3: CASSQSVGELFF. In DNA form, the CDR3 reads TGCGCCAGCAGTCAATCGGTCGGGGAGCTGTTTTTT. The V and J genes are TRBV23-1 and TRBJ2-2; D gene uncertain. TRBV23-1 is an open reading frame, and its role is uncertain. CDR3 length: 12 residues. The V end was cut by 0 bases, the J end by 7 bases, with 3 bases between.

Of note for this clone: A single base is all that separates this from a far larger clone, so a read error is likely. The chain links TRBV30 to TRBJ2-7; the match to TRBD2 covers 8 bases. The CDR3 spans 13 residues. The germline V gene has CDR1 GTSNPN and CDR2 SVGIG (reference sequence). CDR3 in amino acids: CAWRGGFALEQCF. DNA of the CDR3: TGTGCCTGGCGGGGGGGTTTCGCCCTCGAGCAGTGCTTC.

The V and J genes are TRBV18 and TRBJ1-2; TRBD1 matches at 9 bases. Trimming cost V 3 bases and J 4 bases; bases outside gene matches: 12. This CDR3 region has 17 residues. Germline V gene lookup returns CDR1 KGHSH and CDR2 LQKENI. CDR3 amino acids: CASSPLSEGQGGYGYTF. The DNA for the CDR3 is TGTGCCAGCTCACCGCTCTCTGAGGGACAGGGAGGCTATGGCTACACCTTC. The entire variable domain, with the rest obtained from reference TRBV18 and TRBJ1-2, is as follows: NAGVMQNPRHLVRRRGQEARLRCSPMKGHSHVYWYRQLPEEGLKFMVYLQKENIIDESGMPKERFSAEFPKEGPSILRIQQVVRGDSAAYFCASSPLSEGQGGYGYTFGSGTRLTVV.

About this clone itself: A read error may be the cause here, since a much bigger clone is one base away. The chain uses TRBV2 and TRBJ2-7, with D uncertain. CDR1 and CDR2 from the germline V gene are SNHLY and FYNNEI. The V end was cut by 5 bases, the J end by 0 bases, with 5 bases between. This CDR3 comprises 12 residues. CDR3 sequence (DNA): TGTGCCAGCAGTTGGACCTCCTACGAGCAGTACTTC. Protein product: CASSWTSYEQYF.

The CDR3 here is CASSSTTGTGVGYTF. In nucleotides, the CDR3 is TGTGCCAGCAGCTCCACTACCGGGACAGGTGTTGGCTACACCTTC. This sequence joins TRBV11-2 and TRBJ1-2; TRBD1 matches at 8 bases. CDR1 and CDR2 (germline): SGHAT, FQNNGV. The CDR3 covers 15 residues. Losses at the gene ends were 4 bases for V and 7 bases for J; bases not matched to a gene: 11.

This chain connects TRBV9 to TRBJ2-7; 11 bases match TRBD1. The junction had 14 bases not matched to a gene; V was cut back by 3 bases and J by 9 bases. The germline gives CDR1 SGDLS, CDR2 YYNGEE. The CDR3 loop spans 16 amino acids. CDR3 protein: CASSAGQGASLFGQYF. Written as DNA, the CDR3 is TGTGCCAGCAGCGCTGGACAGGGGGCGTCCCTGTTCGGGCAGTACTTC.

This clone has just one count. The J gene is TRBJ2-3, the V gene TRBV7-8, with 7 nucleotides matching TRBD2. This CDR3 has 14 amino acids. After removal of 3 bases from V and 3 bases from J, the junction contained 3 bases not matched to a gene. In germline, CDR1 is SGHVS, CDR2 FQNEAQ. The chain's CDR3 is CASSFGLETDTQYF. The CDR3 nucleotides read TGTGCCAGCAGCTTCGGACTAGAGACAGATACGCAGTATTTT.

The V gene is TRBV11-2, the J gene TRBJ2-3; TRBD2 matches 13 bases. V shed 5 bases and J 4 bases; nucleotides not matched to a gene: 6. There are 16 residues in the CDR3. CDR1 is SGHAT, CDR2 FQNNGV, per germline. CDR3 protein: CASSRTSGSGADTQYF. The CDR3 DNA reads TGTGCCAGCAGCCGGACTAGCGGGAGTGGGGCAGATACGCAGTATTTT.

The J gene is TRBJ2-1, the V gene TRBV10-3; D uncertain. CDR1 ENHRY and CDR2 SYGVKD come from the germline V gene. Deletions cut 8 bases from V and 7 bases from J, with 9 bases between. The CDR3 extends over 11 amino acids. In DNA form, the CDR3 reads TGTGCCATCGGCCTAAGGAATGAGCAGTTCTTC. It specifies CAIGLRNEQFF.

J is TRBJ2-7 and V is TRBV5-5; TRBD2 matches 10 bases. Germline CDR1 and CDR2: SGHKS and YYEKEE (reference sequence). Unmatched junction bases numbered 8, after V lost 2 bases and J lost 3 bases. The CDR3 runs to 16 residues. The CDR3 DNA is TGTGCCAGCAGCTTTGACAGCGGGAGGGCCCACTACGAGCAGTACTTC. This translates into CASSFDSGRAHYEQYF.

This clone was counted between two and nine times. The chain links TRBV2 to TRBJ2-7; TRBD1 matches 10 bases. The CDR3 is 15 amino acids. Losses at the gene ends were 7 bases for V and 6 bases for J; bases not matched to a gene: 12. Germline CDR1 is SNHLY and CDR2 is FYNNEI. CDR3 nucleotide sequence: TGTGCCAGCACCTCGGAGGGACAGGGGTTGTTCGAGCAGTACTTC. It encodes CASTSEGQGLFEQYF. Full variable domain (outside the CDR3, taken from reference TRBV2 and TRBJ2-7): EPEVTQTPSHQVTQMGQEVILRCVPISNHLYFYWYRQILGQKVEFLVSFYNNEISEKSEIFDDQFSVERPDGSNFTLKIRSTKLEDSAMYFCASTSEGQGLFEQYFGPGTRLTVT.

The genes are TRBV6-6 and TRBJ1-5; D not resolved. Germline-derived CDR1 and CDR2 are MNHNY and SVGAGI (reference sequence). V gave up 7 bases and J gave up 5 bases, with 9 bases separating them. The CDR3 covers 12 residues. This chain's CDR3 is CASTSAHQPQHF. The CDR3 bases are TGTGCCAGCACCTCCGCACATCAGCCCCAGCATTTT.

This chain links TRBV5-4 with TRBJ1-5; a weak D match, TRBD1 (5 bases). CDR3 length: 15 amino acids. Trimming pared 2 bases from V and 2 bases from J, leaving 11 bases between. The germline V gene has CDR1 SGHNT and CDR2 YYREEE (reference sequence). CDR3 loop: CASSFGGRGNQPQHF. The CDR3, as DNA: TGTGCCAGCAGCTTTGGGGGTCGGGGCAATCAGCCCCAGCATTTT.

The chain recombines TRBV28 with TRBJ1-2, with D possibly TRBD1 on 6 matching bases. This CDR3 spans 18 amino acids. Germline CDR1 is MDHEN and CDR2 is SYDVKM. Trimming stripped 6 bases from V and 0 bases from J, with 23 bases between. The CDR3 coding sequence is TGTGCCAGCAGCCGAGCCCGGGACACCTCAAGGGCTAACTATGGCTACACCTTC. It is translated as CASSRARDTSRANYGYTF.

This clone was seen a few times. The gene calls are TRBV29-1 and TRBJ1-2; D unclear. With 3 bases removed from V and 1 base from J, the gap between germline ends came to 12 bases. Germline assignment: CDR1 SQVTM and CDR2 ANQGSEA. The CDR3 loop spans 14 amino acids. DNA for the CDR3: TGCAGCGTTGAGTCGTCAGAACTTAACTATGGCTACACCTTC. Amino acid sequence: CSVESSELNYGYTF. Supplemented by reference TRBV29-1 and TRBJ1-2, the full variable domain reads SAVISQKPSRDICQRGTSLTIQCQVDSQVTMMFWYRQQPGQSLTLIATANQGSEATYESGFVIDKFPISRPNLTFSTLTVSNMSPEDSSIYLCSVESSELNYGYTFGSGTRLTVV.

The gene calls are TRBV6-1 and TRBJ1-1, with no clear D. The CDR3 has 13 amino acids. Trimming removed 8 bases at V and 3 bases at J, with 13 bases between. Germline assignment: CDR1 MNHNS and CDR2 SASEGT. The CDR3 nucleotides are TGTGCCAGCTCAAGTACGGTGTACACTGAAGCTTTCTTT. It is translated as CASSSTVYTEAFF.

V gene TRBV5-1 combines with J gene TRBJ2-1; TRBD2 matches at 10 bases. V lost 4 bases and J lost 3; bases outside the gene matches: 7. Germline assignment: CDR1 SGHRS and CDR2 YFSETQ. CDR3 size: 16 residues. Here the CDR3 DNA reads TGCGCCAGCAGCGGGAGCATAGCGGGAGGCTACAATGAGCAGTTCTTC. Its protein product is CASSGSIAGGYNEQFF.

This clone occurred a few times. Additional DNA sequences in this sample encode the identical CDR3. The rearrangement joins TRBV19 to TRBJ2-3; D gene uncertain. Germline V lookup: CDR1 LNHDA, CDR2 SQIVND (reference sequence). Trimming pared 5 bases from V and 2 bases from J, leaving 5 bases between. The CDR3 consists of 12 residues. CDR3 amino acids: CASSPSTDTQYF. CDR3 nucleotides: TGTGCCAGTAGTCCCTCCACAGATACGCAGTATTTT. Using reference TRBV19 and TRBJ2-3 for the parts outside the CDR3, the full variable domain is DGGITQSPKYLFRKEGQNVTLSCEQNLNHDAMYWYRQDPGQGLRLIYYSQIVNDFQKGDIAEGYSVSREKKESFPLTVTSAQKNPTAFYLCASSPSTDTQYFGPGTRLTVL.